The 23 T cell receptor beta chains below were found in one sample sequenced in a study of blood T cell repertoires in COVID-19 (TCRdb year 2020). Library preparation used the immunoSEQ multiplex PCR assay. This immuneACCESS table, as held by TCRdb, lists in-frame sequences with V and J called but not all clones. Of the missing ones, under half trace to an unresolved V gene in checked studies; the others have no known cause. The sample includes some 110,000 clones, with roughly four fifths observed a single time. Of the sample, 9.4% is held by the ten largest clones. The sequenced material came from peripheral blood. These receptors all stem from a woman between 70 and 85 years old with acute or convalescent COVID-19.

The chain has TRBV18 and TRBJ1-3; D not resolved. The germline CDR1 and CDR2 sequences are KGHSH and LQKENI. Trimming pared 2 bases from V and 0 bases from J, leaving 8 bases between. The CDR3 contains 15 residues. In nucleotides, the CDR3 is TGTGCCAGCTCACCATCCACTGACTCTGGAAACACCATATATTTT. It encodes CASSPSTDSGNTIYF.

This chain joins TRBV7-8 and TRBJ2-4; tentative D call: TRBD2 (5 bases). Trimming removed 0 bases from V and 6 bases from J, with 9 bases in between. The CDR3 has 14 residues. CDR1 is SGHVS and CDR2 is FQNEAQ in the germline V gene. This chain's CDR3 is CASSLAEGTNIQYF. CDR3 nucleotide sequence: TGTGCCAGCAGCTTAGCTGAGGGAACAAACATTCAGTACTTC.

The CDR3 DNA follows: TGCGCCAGCAGCCTTTCGGCAGGGATTTCCTACGAGCAGTACTTC. The encoded protein is CASSLSAGISYEQYF. The chain recombines TRBV4-3 with TRBJ2-7; the D gene is possibly TRBD1 (5 bases). Germline lookup yields CDR1 LGHNA and CDR2 YSLEER. This CDR3 comprises 15 residues. Trimming cost V 4 bases and J 1 base, with 14 bases left between them.

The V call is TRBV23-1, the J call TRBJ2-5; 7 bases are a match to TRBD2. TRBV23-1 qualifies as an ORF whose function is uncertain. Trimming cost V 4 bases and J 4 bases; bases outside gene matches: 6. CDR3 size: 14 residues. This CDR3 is CASSPIAGGETQYF. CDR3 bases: TGCGCCAGCAGTCCAATAGCGGGCGGAGAGACCCAGTACTTC.

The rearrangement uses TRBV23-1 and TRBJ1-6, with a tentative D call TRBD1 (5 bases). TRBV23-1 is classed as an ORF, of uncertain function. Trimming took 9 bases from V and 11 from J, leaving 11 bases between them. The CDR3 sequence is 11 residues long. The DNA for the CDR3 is TGCGCCAGACCAAAGGGGCCACCCCTCCACTTT. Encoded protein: CARPKGPPLHF.

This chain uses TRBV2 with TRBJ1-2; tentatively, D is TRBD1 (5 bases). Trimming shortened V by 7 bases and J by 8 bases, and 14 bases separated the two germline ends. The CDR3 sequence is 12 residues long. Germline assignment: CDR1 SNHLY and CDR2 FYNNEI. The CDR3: CASKLRGDGYTF. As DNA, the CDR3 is TGTGCCAGCAAGCTGCGGGGCGACGGCTACACCTTC.

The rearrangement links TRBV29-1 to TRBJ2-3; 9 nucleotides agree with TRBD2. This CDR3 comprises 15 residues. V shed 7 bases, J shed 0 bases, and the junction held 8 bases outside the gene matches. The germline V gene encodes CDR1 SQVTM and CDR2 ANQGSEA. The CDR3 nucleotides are TGCAGCGCTGGGACTAGCCCCTCTAGCACAGATACGCAGTATTTT. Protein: CSAGTSPSSTDTQYF.

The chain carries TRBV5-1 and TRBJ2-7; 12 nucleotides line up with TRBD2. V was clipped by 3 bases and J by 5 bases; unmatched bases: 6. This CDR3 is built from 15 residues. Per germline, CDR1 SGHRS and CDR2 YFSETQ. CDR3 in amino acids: CASSSLTSGGHEQYF. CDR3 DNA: TGCGCCAGCAGCTCGTTGACTAGCGGGGGCCACGAGCAGTACTTC.

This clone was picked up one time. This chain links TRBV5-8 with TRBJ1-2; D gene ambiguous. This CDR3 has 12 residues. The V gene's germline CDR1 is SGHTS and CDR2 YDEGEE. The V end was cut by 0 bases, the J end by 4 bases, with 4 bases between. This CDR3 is CASSLAGYGYTF. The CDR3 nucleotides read TGTGCCAGCAGCTTGGCGGGCTATGGCTACACCTTC.

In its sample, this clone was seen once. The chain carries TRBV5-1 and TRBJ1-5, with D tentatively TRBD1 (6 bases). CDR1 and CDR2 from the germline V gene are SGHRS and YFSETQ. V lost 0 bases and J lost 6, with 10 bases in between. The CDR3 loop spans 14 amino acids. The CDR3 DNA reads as TGCGCCAGCAGCTTGGCAGGGGCCTCTCAGCCCCAGCATTTT. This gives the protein CASSLAGASQPQHF.

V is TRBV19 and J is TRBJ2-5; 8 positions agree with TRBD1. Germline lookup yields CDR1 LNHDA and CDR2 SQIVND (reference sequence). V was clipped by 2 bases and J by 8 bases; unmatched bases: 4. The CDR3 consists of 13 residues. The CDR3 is CASSIRQGATQYF. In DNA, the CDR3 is TGTGCCAGTAGTATACGGCAGGGGGCCACCCAGTACTTC.

The CDR3 here is CASSGDRDSPLHF. The CDR3 nucleotides are TGTGCCAGCAGTGGGGACAGGGATTCACCCCTCCACTTT. The genes are TRBV6-4 and TRBJ1-6, with 9 bases matching TRBD1. V was pared by 4 bases and J by 8 bases, with 0 bases of the junction left unmatched. Germline V gene sequence: CDR1 MRHNA, CDR2 SNTAGT. The CDR3 loop spans 13 amino acids.

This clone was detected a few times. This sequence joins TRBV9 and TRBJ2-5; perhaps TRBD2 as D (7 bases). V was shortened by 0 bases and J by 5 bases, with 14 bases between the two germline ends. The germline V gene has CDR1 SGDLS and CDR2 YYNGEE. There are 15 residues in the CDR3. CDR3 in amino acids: CASSVAGGSGETQYF. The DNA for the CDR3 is TGTGCCAGCAGCGTAGCGGGGGGCTCGGGGGAGACCCAGTACTTC.

The CDR3 is CASSLGQVYSPLHF. For the CDR3, the DNA is TGCGCCAGCAGCTTGGGGCAGGTTTATTCACCCCTCCACTTT. The chain recombines TRBV5-1 with TRBJ1-6; D unclear. Germline lookup yields CDR1 SGHRS and CDR2 YFSETQ. CDR3 size: 14 residues. Trimming removed 0 bases at V and 8 bases at J, with 9 bases between. Full variable domain (remainder filled in from reference TRBV5-1 and TRBJ1-6): KAGVTQTPRYLIKTRGQQVTLSCSPISGHRSVSWYQQTPGQGLQFLFEYFSETQRNKGNFPGRFSGRQFSNSRSEMNVSTLELGDSALYLCASSLGQVYSPLHFGNGTRLTVT.

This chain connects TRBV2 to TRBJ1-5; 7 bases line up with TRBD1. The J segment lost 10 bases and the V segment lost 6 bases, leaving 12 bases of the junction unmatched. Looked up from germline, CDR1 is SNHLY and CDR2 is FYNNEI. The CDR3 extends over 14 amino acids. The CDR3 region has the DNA TGTGCCAGCAGCCTCTGGGACAGCCGTTCCCCCCAGCATTTT. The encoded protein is CASSLWDSRSPQHF.

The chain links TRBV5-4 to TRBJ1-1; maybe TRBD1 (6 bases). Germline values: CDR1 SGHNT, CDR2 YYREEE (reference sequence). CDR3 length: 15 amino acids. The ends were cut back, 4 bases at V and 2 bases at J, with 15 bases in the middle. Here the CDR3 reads CASSRPGTLNTEAFF. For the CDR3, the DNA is TGTGCCAGCAGCAGGCCCGGGACACTCAACACTGAAGCTTTCTTT.

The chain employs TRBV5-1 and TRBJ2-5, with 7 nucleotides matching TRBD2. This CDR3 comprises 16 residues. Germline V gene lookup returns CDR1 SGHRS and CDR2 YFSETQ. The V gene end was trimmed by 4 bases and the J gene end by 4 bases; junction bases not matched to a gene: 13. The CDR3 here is CASSRATPGGGETQYF. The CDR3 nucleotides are TGCGCCAGCAGCCGCGCGACCCCGGGCGGGGGAGAGACCCAGTACTTC.

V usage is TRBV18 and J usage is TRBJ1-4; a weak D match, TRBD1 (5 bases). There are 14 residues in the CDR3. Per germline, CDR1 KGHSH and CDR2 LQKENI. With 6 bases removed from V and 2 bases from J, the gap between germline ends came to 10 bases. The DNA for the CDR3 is TGTGCCAGCTCGGTCCGGGGGACTAATGAAAAACTGTTTTTT. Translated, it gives CASSVRGTNEKLFF.

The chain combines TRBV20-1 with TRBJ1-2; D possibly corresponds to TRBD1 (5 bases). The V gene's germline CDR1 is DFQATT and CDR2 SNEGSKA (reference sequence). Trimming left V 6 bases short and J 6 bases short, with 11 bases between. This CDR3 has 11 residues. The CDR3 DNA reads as TGCAGTGCAAGTGCGGGGGATGGCTACACCTTC. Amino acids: CSASAGDGYTF.

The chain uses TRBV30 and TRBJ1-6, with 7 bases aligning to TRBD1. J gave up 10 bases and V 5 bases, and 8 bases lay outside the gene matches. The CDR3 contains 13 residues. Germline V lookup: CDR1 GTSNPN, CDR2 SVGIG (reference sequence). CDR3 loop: CAWSKTGRSPLHF. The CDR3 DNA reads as TGTGCCTGGTCGAAGACAGGGAGATCACCCCTCCACTTT.

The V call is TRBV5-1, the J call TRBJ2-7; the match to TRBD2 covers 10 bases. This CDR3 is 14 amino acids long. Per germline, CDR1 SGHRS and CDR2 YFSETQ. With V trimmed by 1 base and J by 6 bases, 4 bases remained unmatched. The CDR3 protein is CASSLLAGEGEQYF. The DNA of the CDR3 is TGCGCCAGCAGCTTGCTAGCGGGAGAGGGCGAGCAGTACTTC. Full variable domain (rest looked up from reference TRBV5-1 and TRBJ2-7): KAGVTQTPRYLIKTRGQQVTLSCSPISGHRSVSWYQQTPGQGLQFLFEYFSETQRNKGNFPGRFSGRQFSNSRSEMNVSTLELGDSALYLCASSLLAGEGEQYFGPGTRLTVT.

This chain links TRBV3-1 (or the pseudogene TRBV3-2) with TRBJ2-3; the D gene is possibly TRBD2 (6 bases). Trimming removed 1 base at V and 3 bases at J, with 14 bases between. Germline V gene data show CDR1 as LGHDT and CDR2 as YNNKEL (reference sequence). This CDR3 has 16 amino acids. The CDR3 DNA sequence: TGTGCCAGCAGCCAAGCGCCCGGGAGTCAGACAGATACGCAGTATTTT. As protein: CASSQAPGSQTDTQYF.

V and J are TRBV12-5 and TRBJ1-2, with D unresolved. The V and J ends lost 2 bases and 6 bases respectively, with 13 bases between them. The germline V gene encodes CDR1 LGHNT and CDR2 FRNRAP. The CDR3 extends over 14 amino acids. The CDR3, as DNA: TGTGCTAGTGGTTTGACCCATGGAGGGAATGGCTACACCTTC. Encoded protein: CASGLTHGGNGYTF.